This TCR beta chain was identified in a study of cytomegalovirus exposure and HLA in healthy donors. Study context: Later, an analysis reported that the approximately 120 validation repertoires had used the same platform as the 666 first-cohort repertoires. Study-wide findings and caveats: Cytomegalovirus-associated status was assigned to more than 150 TCR beta chains.

From germline, CDR1 is MDHEN and CDR2 SYDVKM. The V gene lost 2 bases and the J gene lost 0 bases, with 17 bases spanning the gap. This CDR3 contains 17 residues. Using immunoSEQ multiplex PCR, the repertoire was profiled, and TCRdb retains in-frame clones only, with some absent. Among some 110,000 clones, around 88% were seen once, and the ten largest hold more than 1.5%. Concerning this clone: Antigen unknown.

The clonotype comes from a man younger than 35 in good health and CMV-seronegative. The gene calls are TRBV28 and TRBJ2-7, with D unresolved. Sequencing used PBMCs. In DNA, the CDR3 is TGTGCCAGCAGTTTACCCCGTCGAGCTTTTCCCTCCTACGAGCAGTACTTC. It codes for CASSLPRRAFPSYEQYF.